This T cell receptor (beta chain) appears in the sequencing data of a study of T cells in Graves' hyperthyroidism and ophthalmopathy. Germline V lookup: CDR1 MDHEN, CDR2 SYDVKM. Trimming at V came to 6 bases and at J to 3 bases, leaving 11 bases not matched to a gene. This CDR3 is 15 amino acids long. Researchers took RNA transcripts and amplified the TCR beta CDR3 regions from them. RT-PCR in the first round (using the HTBI primer set) targeted the TCR CDR3. TCRdb ran MiXCR on the multiplex PCR reads and lists one entry per CDR3 protein. The sample comprises approximately 620,000 distinct CDR3 sequences, about a sixth of which are singletons, and less than 3.5% rests with the top ten.

The sequenced material came from blood. This chain links TRBV28 with TRBJ2-7; 7 bases are shared with TRBD1. The origin of this receptor is a woman aged 35 to 49 with Graves' ophthalmopathy. The CDR3 DNA follows: TGTGCCAGCAGCCTGGTGGACAGGATAAGCTACGAGCAGTACTTC. It codes for CASSLVDRISYEQYF.